The 19 T cell receptor beta chains presented below share a single source sample, sequenced in a study of radiation and T cells in renal cell carcinoma. Profiling relied on immunoSEQ multiplex PCR, and the TCRdb table lists in-frame clones only, not all of them. The sample records some 16,000 clones, approximately 48% being singletons. Noted treatment: 15 Gy SBRT to primary tumor, nephrectomy 4 weeks later. Material: tumor tissue, obtained from a patient whose treatment included radiotherapy and nephrectomy. The receptors were gathered from a woman in her fifties or sixties with renal cell carcinoma.

This clone was counted only a few times. Additional DNA sequences in this sample encode the identical CDR3. This chain links TRBV5-1 with TRBJ2-1; 13 nucleotides agree with TRBD2. Germline CDR1 reads SGHRS; CDR2 reads YFSETQ. This CDR3 region has 15 residues. With V trimmed by 3 bases and J by 8 bases, 5 bases remained unmatched. The CDR3 DNA follows: TGCGCCAGCAGCTGGACTAGCGGGAGTCGTGATGAGCAGTTCTTC. Translated, it gives CASSWTSGSRDEQFF.

The rearrangement joins TRBV5-5 to TRBJ1-5; perhaps TRBD1 as D (5 bases). The CDR3 covers 16 residues. V lost 4 bases to trimming and J lost 3 bases, with 17 bases between them. The germline CDR1 and CDR2 sequences are SGHKS and YYEKEE (reference sequence). The CDR3 DNA is TGTGCCAGCAGCCGGGGGTCGAGCAGGTTCAATCAGCCCCAGCATTTT. As protein: CASSRGSSRFNQPQHF.

The V call is TRBV27, the J call TRBJ2-7; D is possibly TRBD2 (5 bases). Trimming removed 6 bases from V and 3 bases from J, with 15 bases in between. The CDR3 is 14 residues long. The V gene's germline CDR1 is MNHEY and CDR2 SMNVEV (reference sequence). Written as DNA, the CDR3 is TGTGCCAGCAGCCCGGGGAGTACCCACTACGAGCAGTACTTC. It translates to CASSPGSTHYEQYF.

V usage is TRBV20-1 and J usage is TRBJ1-2, with no clear D. CDR1 is DFQATT, CDR2 SNEGSKA, per germline (reference sequence). The CDR3 runs to 9 residues. V was shortened by 6 bases and J by 6 bases, with 5 bases between the two germline ends. CDR3 coding DNA: TGCAGTGCCGCTCATGGCTACACCTTC. This codes for CSAAHGYTF.

The chain employs TRBV19 and TRBJ2-2; D unclear. Germline assignment: CDR1 LNHDA and CDR2 SQIVND (reference sequence). Trimming cost V 3 bases and J 7 bases, with 6 bases left between them. This CDR3 has 12 residues. CDR3 coding DNA: TGTGCCAGTAGTATTCCCAACGGGGAGCTGTTTTTT. Encoded protein: CASSIPNGELFF.

The chain employs TRBV18 and TRBJ1-2; perhaps TRBD1 as D (6 bases). V was trimmed by 6 bases and J by 4 bases, leaving 15 bases between them. The CDR3 has 14 amino acids. The germline V gene has CDR1 KGHSH and CDR2 LQKENI. For the CDR3, the DNA is TGTGCCAGCTCGCCGGGGGCACTTGGCTATGGCTACACCTTC. Translation gives CASSPGALGYGYTF. The full variable domain, completed using reference TRBV18 and TRBJ1-2, is NAGVMQNPRHLVRRRGQEARLRCSPMKGHSHVYWYRQLPEEGLKFMVYLQKENIIDESGMPKERFSAEFPKEGPSILRIQQVVRGDSAAYFCASSPGALGYGYTFGSGTRLTVV.

The V and J genes are TRBV27 and TRBJ2-6; D not resolved. CDR3 length: 16 residues. V lost 5 bases and J 0 bases, leaving 11 bases between the germline ends. Germline-derived CDR1 and CDR2 are MNHEY and SMNVEV (reference sequence). The CDR3 nucleotides read TGTGCCAGCAGTCGCAGACCCAGCTCTGGGGCCAACGTCCTGACTTTC. This codes for CASSRRPSSGANVLTF.

This clone was counted between two and nine times. This rearrangement joins TRBV7-9 to TRBJ2-7, with D perhaps TRBD1 (7 bases). Germline CDR1 is SEHNR and CDR2 is FQNEAQ (reference sequence). The CDR3 extends over 17 amino acids. The V end was cut by 4 bases, the J end by 7 bases, with 26 bases between. The chain's CDR3 is CASSSRTGWGVGGEQYF. In DNA, the CDR3 is TGTGCCAGCAGCTCGAGGACAGGTTGGGGCGTTGGGGGGGAGCAGTACTTC.

In this sample, this clone turned up once. The genes are TRBV6-5 and TRBJ2-7; a weak D match, TRBD2 (5 bases). CDR1 and CDR2 from the germline V gene are MNHEY and SVGAGI. The length of the CDR3 is 15 residues. With 0 bases removed from V and 1 base from J, the gap between germline ends came to 10 bases. This chain's CDR3 is CASSYSLTGSYEQYF. For the CDR3, the DNA is TGTGCCAGCAGTTACTCACTAACGGGGTCCTACGAGCAGTACTTC.

The rearrangement uses TRBV28 and TRBJ1-4; 7 bases agree with TRBD1. Germline CDR1 is MDHEN and CDR2 is SYDVKM. The junction had 10 bases not matched to a gene; V was cut back by 6 bases and J by 0 bases. The CDR3 spans 17 residues. Here the CDR3 DNA reads TGTGCCAGCAGCATTCGAGGGGGCCCATCAACTAATGAAAAACTGTTTTTT. Protein sequence: CASSIRGGPSTNEKLFF. Full variable domain (outside the CDR3, taken from reference TRBV28 and TRBJ1-4): DVKVTQSSRYLVKRTGEKVFLECVQDMDHENMFWYRQDPGLGLRLIYFSYDVKMKEKGDIPEGYSVSREKKERFSLILESASTNQTSMYLCASSIRGGPSTNEKLFFGSGTQLSVL.

The chain is built from TRBV7-8 and TRBJ2-7, with 8 bases identical to TRBD1. The CDR3 spans 14 residues. V was clipped by 6 bases and J by 2 bases; unmatched bases: 6. Germline V gene data show CDR1 as SGHVS and CDR2 as FQNEAQ. CDR3 loop: CASSLTQGAYEQYF. CDR3 DNA sequence: TGTGCCAGCAGTTTAACACAGGGGGCCTACGAGCAGTACTTC.

The gene calls are TRBV7-2 and TRBJ1-1; the D is unclear. The CDR3 is made up of 15 amino acids. Germline loops: CDR1 SGHTA, CDR2 FQGNSA. Trimming cost V 0 bases and J 8 bases, with 16 bases left between them. CDR3: CASSLASARAGEAFF. CDR3 bases: TGTGCCAGCAGCTTAGCGTCTGCGCGTGCGGGGGAAGCTTTCTTT.

The chain carries TRBV5-1 and TRBJ2-1, with 10 bases that match TRBD2. This CDR3 is built from 15 residues. CDR1 is SGHRS and CDR2 is YFSETQ in the germline V gene. Trimming cost V 1 base and J 8 bases; bases outside gene matches: 6. As DNA, the CDR3 is TGCGCCAGCAGCTTGACAGCGGGGGGGCTGGATGAGCAGTTCTTC. This sequence encodes CASSLTAGGLDEQFF.

This clone has a handful of counts. This sequence joins TRBV9 and TRBJ2-7, with 7 nucleotides matching TRBD1. This CDR3 is 15 amino acids long. Per the germline V gene, CDR1 is SGDLS and CDR2 is YYNGEE. J lost 4 bases, V lost 5 bases, and 12 bases had no gene match. CDR3 DNA: TGTGCCAGCAGTTTAGGACCCGGGACAGCTTACGAGCAGTACTTC. As protein: CASSLGPGTAYEQYF.

This clone was recorded a few times. The gene calls are TRBV2 and TRBJ1-2; 9 bases agree with TRBD1. Germline CDR1 and CDR2: SNHLY and FYNNEI. The CDR3 loop spans 13 amino acids. Trimming cost V 6 bases and J 3 bases; bases outside gene matches: 2. The CDR3: CASSGTGYYGYTF. The CDR3, as DNA: TGTGCCAGCAGCGGGACAGGGTACTATGGCTACACCTTC.

This chain uses TRBV6-6 with TRBJ2-7, with TRBD1 matching 9 bases. CDR1 and CDR2 from the germline V gene are MNHNY and SVGAGI (reference sequence). There are 15 residues in the CDR3. V lost 6 bases, J lost 2 bases, and 8 bases stayed unmatched. CDR3 in DNA: TGTGCCAGCAGATACGGGACAGGGATTACCTACGAGCAGTACTTC. It translates to CASRYGTGITYEQYF.

Within the sample, this clone is medium-sized. The J gene is TRBJ2-7, the V gene TRBV5-6; D unresolved. Trimming shortened V by 3 bases and J by 2 bases, and 6 bases separated the two germline ends. The CDR3 consists of 12 residues. Germline loops: CDR1 SGHDT, CDR2 YYEEEE. CDR3: CASSSSAYEQYF. The DNA for the CDR3 is TGTGCCAGCAGCTCAAGTGCCTACGAGCAGTACTTC.

This clone turned up a few times. The rearrangement joins TRBV28 to TRBJ2-7; the match to TRBD1 covers 7 bases. The CDR3 runs to 14 residues. The V gene end was trimmed by 6 bases and the J gene end by 2 bases; junction bases not matched to a gene: 7. The germline CDR1 and CDR2 sequences are MDHEN and SYDVKM. This CDR3 is CASRNSGTAYEQYF. The CDR3, as DNA: TGTGCCAGCAGGAACTCCGGGACAGCCTACGAGCAGTACTTC.

This clone has a handful of counts. This chain connects TRBV29-1 to TRBJ1-5; no firm D call. This CDR3 has 11 amino acids. Trimming stripped 6 bases from V and 9 bases from J, with 12 bases between. Germline CDR1 reads SQVTM; CDR2 reads ANQGSEA. The CDR3 DNA reads as TGCAGCGTCCAGACGGAGGGGCCCCAGCATTTT. It encodes CSVQTEGPQHF.